This TCR beta chain was sequenced in a study of blood T cell repertoires in COVID-19. The CDR3 has 14 amino acids. The V end was cut by 4 bases, the J end by 6 bases, with 15 bases between. Germline CDR1 MNHEY, CDR2 SVGAGI. As handled by the study authors: Reference gene primer amplification yielded estimated nucleated cell counts. Some clones are missing from TCRdb's copy, which holds only in-frame ones; the method was immunoSEQ multiplex PCR. The DNA gave D and trimming, while V, J and clone size come from that table. The sample includes over 250,000 clones, approximately 90% seen only once; the top ten take more than 8.5%.

The receptor was isolated from a woman aged 18-29 years who had recovered from COVID-19. The sample comprised PBMCs or T cells enriched from blood (not recorded which). This chain joins TRBV6-5 and TRBJ1-1; TRBD1 might be the D (6 bases). CDR3 region: CASSFVKQGAEAFF. CDR3 bases: TGTGCCAGCAGTTTCGTTAAACAGGGTGCTGAAGCTTTCTTT.